The T cell receptor beta chain under discussion was sequenced for a study of cytomegalovirus exposure and HLA in healthy donors. Study at large: Unique TCRs from HLA-typed donors, some 85 million of them, were held in an early data release.

Study-wide results and caveats: Whilst most TCR sequences proved rare, a subset of public TCRs occurred across many donors. A previous analysis found most TCR beta V segments productive roughly 87% or roughly 30% of the time.

The study ran its PCR with 60 Vbeta and 13 Jbeta primers. Profiled with immunoSEQ multiplex PCR; TCRdb holds only in-frame clones, not every one. Of 130,000 or so clones in the sample, around 80% are singletons; the top ten hold approximately 1.9%. Points on this clone: Its antigen remains unknown.

The source material was PBMCs. This receptor was identified in a woman aged 35 to 49 in good health and CMV-seronegative.

The CDR3 reads CASSLVGRGGEKLFF. In DNA, the CDR3 is TGTGCCAGCAGCTTAGTAGGCAGGGGTGGTGAAAAACTGTTTTTT. V gene TRBV7-9 combines with J gene TRBJ1-4; D perhaps matches TRBD1 (6 bases). V was cut by 1 base and J by 7 bases, with 13 bases left in between. This CDR3 region has 15 residues. Germline CDR1 reads SEHNR; CDR2 reads FQNEAQ (reference sequence).